The clone carrying this T cell receptor beta chain was seen a few times. The source of the sample is a study of blood T cell repertoires in COVID-19. Study-level information: Some COVID-19 samples were acute and others convalescent; all came from the United States, Italy and Spain.

Original processing notes: Scientists estimated how many nucleated cells there were by amplifying reference gene primers. Sequenced by immunoSEQ multiplex PCR; TCRdb stores in-frame clones only, minus some. Clone size and V and J calls were adopted from that table, with D and trimming inferred from the DNA. The data show about 150,000 clones, about 90% seen once. The sequenced sample consisted of peripheral blood. This clonotype was sampled from a man aged 45-65 years with acute or convalescent COVID-19.

The CDR3 reads CASSTLAGLYNEQFF. Here the CDR3 DNA reads TGTGCCAGCAGCACCCTAGCGGGGCTGTACAATGAGCAGTTCTTC. The gene calls are TRBV2 and TRBJ2-1; 9 bases match TRBD2. V shed 6 bases and J 4 bases; nucleotides not matched to a gene: 7. CDR1 and CDR2 from the germline V gene are SNHLY and FYNNEI. The CDR3 loop spans 15 amino acids.